These 30 T cell receptor beta chains originate from one sample sequenced in a study of cytomegalovirus exposure and HLA in healthy donors. Amplification used 60 Vbeta primers and 13 Jbeta primers. Produced via immunoSEQ multiplex PCR; TCRdb's table is partial and in-frame only. This sample yields 100,000 to 150,000 clones, of which around 80% are seen a single time; approximately 1.5% belongs to the top ten. The specimen was PBMCs. The receptors were sampled from a female donor in good health and CMV-seronegative.

The chain employs TRBV2 and TRBJ1-1; perhaps TRBD1 as D (6 bases). The CDR3 consists of 16 residues. Germline-derived CDR1 and CDR2 are SNHLY and FYNNEI. The V end lost 4 bases, the J end lost 10 bases, and 25 bases lay between the germline ends. The CDR3 here is CASSALDRGYTLAAFF. The CDR3 DNA reads as TGTGCCAGCAGTGCTTTGGACAGAGGGTACACCCTAGCAGCTTTCTTT.

This clone appeared a single time. This sequence joins TRBV6-6 and TRBJ2-5; D is possibly TRBD2 (7 bases). Germline values: CDR1 MNHNY, CDR2 SVGAGI (reference sequence). This CDR3 spans 14 amino acids. Trimming stripped 6 bases from V and 5 bases from J, with 16 bases between. The CDR3 is CASSTNRGGETQYF. The CDR3 DNA reads TGTGCCAGCAGCACTAATAGGGGGGGCGAGACCCAGTACTTC.

CDR3 protein: CASSEYFWPGGNTEAFF. Here the CDR3 DNA reads TGCGCCAGCAGTGAGTATTTTTGGCCCGGCGGGAACACTGAAGCTTTCTTT. This rearrangement joins TRBV10-1 to TRBJ1-1; D unresolved. Germline CDR1 reads WNHNN; CDR2 reads SYGVQD (reference sequence). Trimming left V 1 base short and J 1 base short, with 16 bases between. The CDR3 loop spans 17 amino acids.

This chain uses TRBV4-3 with TRBJ2-6; 9 bases are shared with TRBD1. Germline CDR1 is LGHNA and CDR2 is YSLEER. After removal of 8 bases from V and 4 bases from J, the junction contained 3 bases not matched to a gene. The CDR3 consists of 14 residues. CDR3 coding DNA: TGCGCCAGCGGGACAGGGTTGGGGGCCAACGTCCTGACTTTC. Translated, it gives CASGTGLGANVLTF.

The J gene is TRBJ2-1, the V gene TRBV2, with TRBD2 matching over 15 bases. With 8 bases clipped from V and 8 bases from J, the junction kept 7 bases outside the gene matches. The CDR3 runs 15 residues. Per the germline V gene, CDR1 is SNHLY and CDR2 is FYNNEI. As DNA, the CDR3 is TGTGCCAGCGGGGGGACTAGCGGGAGGCAGGATGAGCAGTTCTTC. Encoded protein: CASGGTSGRQDEQFF.

V usage is TRBV21-1 and J usage is TRBJ2-1; the table's D call, TRBD1, was not checked against the DNA. TRBV21-1 is annotated as a pseudogene. The length of the CDR3 is 18 residues. This chain's CDR3 is CASSRGQGRPTLYNEQFF. In nucleotides, the CDR3 is TGTGCCAGCAGCCGGGGACAGGGACGCCCAACTCTCTACAATGAGCAGTTCTTC.

CDR3 amino acids: CASSLLAGNTDTQYF. The DNA of the CDR3 is TGTGCCAGTAGCCTTCTAGCGGGAAACACAGATACGCAGTATTTT. The chain links TRBV19 to TRBJ2-3; 9 bases line up with TRBD2. The CDR3 is made up of 15 amino acids. The trim removed 6 bases at V and 2 bases at J, leaving 6 bases unmatched. In germline, CDR1 is LNHDA, CDR2 SQIVND (reference sequence).

This chain links TRBV5-4 with TRBJ2-7; TRBD2 agrees at 7 bases. The CDR3 contains 14 residues. The V gene's germline CDR1 is SGHNT and CDR2 YYREEE (reference sequence). With V trimmed by 6 bases and J by 6 bases, 12 bases remained unmatched. CDR3 amino acids: CASTWGRGVSEQYF. The CDR3 region has the DNA TGTGCCAGCACTTGGGGGAGGGGCGTCTCCGAGCAGTACTTC.

This clone was counted once. V and J are TRBV11-2 and TRBJ2-1; D is possibly TRBD1 (6 bases). Per the germline V gene, CDR1 is SGHAT and CDR2 is FQNNGV. The CDR3 consists of 16 residues. The V end lost 5 bases, the J end lost 0 bases, and 14 bases lay between the germline ends. CDR3 sequence reads: CASSVWTASSYNEQFF. DNA of the CDR3: TGTGCCAGCAGCGTCTGGACAGCCAGCTCCTACAATGAGCAGTTCTTC. The full variable domain, completed using reference TRBV11-2 and TRBJ2-1, is EAGVAQSPRYKIIEKRQSVAFWCNPISGHATLYWYQQILGQGPKLLIQFQNNGVVDDSQLPKDRFSAERLKGVDSTLKIQPAKLEDSAVYLCASSVWTASSYNEQFFGPGTRLTVL.

This chain connects TRBV4-2 to TRBJ1-2, with D possibly matching TRBD1 (6 bases). Trimming cost V 2 bases and J 2 bases, with 6 bases left between them. The CDR3 has 13 amino acids. Germline lookup yields CDR1 LGHNA and CDR2 YNFKEQ. CDR3 protein: CASSQQGNYGYTF. The DNA of the CDR3 is TGTGCCAGCAGCCAACAGGGGAACTATGGCTACACCTTC.

The chain combines TRBV5-1 with TRBJ2-3; a weak D match, TRBD2 (6 bases). V was pared by 1 base and J by 6 bases, with 12 bases between. Germline V gene lookup returns CDR1 SGHRS and CDR2 YFSETQ. The CDR3 is 14 amino acids. The CDR3 region has the DNA TGCGCCAGCAGCTTGAATCTAGCGAAGGATACGCAGTATTTT. Its translation: CASSLNLAKDTQYF.

The CDR3, as DNA: TGTGCCAGCACCCCCGGCAGGGAACAGCTTTGGTATGGCTACACCTTC. Residues: CASTPGREQLWYGYTF. The chain links TRBV7-2 to TRBJ1-2; D may be TRBD1 (5 bases). Trimming stripped 7 bases from V and 5 bases from J, with 23 bases between. The CDR3 contains 16 residues. The germline CDR1 and CDR2 sequences are SGHTA and FQGNSA.

This chain links TRBV5-1 with TRBJ2-1; tentative D call: TRBD1 (5 bases). V lost 4 bases and J lost 3, with 8 bases in between. This CDR3 has 13 amino acids. CDR1 is SGHRS and CDR2 is YFSETQ in the germline V gene. The CDR3 sequence: CASSNTGYNEQFF. The CDR3 DNA sequence: TGCGCCAGCAGCAACACAGGCTACAATGAGCAGTTCTTC.

This chain uses TRBV11-3 with TRBJ2-1, with a possible D match to TRBD1 (6 bases). The CDR3 is 14 residues long. V was shortened by 5 bases and J by 3 bases, with 11 bases between the two germline ends. Germline assignment: CDR1 SGHNT and CDR2 YENEEA. CDR3 loop: CASSPGTLYNEQFF. The CDR3 coding sequence is TGTGCCAGCAGCCCTGGGACACTCTACAATGAGCAGTTCTTC.

The chain recombines TRBV2 with TRBJ2-1, with 7 nucleotides matching TRBD1. J lost 9 bases, V lost 7 bases, and 12 bases had no gene match. The germline V gene has CDR1 SNHLY and CDR2 FYNNEI. The CDR3 length is 14 residues. The CDR3 reads CASINTGEGSEQFF. The CDR3 region has the DNA TGTGCCAGCATAAACACAGGGGAAGGGAGTGAGCAGTTCTTC.

The genes are TRBV9 and TRBJ2-1; unclear D gene. V lost 0 bases to trimming and J lost 5 bases, with 12 bases between them. Per the germline V gene, CDR1 is SGDLS and CDR2 is YYNGEE. CDR3 size: 15 residues. The CDR3 region is CASSVAARPNNEQFF. The CDR3 bases are TGTGCCAGCAGCGTAGCGGCTAGACCAAACAATGAGCAGTTCTTC.

This clone showed up just a few times. The V and J genes are TRBV6-5 and TRBJ2-5; 8 nucleotides agree with TRBD1. CDR3 size: 14 residues. The trim removed 4 bases at V and 2 bases at J, leaving 3 bases unmatched. Germline CDR1 is MNHEY and CDR2 is SVGAGI. The CDR3 protein is CASSSWTGQETQYF. The CDR3 coding sequence is TGTGCCAGCAGTTCTTGGACAGGGCAAGAGACCCAGTACTTC.

The rearrangement joins TRBV28 to TRBJ1-3, with a possible D match to TRBD1 (5 bases). The CDR3 sequence is 15 residues long. The ends were cut back, 6 bases at V and 0 bases at J, with 12 bases in the middle. Germline V CDR1 and CDR2: MDHEN, SYDVKM. The CDR3 DNA reads TGTGCCAGCAGGGCCGACAGCAACTCTGGAAACACCATATATTTT. Translated, it gives CASRADSNSGNTIYF.

V and J are TRBV5-6 and TRBJ2-2; 7 bases are a match to TRBD2. J lost 3 bases, V lost 3 bases, and 11 bases had no gene match. CDR3 length: 17 residues. Germline assignment: CDR1 SGHDT and CDR2 YYEEEE. CDR3 loop: CASSSGLDTGDTGELFF. The CDR3, as DNA: TGTGCCAGCAGCTCAGGACTAGATACGGGGGACACCGGGGAGCTGTTTTTT.

The chain carries TRBV28 and TRBJ2-6, with TRBD2 matching 7 bases. Germline-derived CDR1 and CDR2 are MDHEN and SYDVKM. The CDR3 runs 16 residues. Trimming removed 4 bases from V and 4 bases from J; junction bases left unmatched: 7. CDR3 DNA sequence: TGTGCCAGCAGTTCCCCCGCGGGGGACGGGGCCAACGTCCTGACTTTC. As protein: CASSSPAGDGANVLTF. Full variable domain (rest looked up from reference TRBV28 and TRBJ2-6): DVKVTQSSRYLVKRTGEKVFLECVQDMDHENMFWYRQDPGLGLRLIYFSYDVKMKEKGDIPEGYSVSREKKERFSLILESASTNQTSMYLCASSSPAGDGANVLTFGAGSRLTVL.

The chain recombines TRBV7-9 with TRBJ2-5; weak D call: TRBD1 (6 bases). This CDR3 contains 13 residues. Germline CDR1 is SEHNR and CDR2 is FQNEAQ (reference sequence). Trimming removed 4 bases from V and 3 bases from J, with 9 bases in between. The CDR3 protein is CASSWAGEETQYF. As DNA, the CDR3 is TGTGCCAGCAGCTGGGCAGGGGAAGAGACCCAGTACTTC.

The CDR3 nucleotides read TGTGCCAGCAGCCACGACAGGCTCGAAGCTTTCTTT. It is translated as CASSHDRLEAFF. The J gene is TRBJ1-1, the V gene TRBV7-2; possible D gene TRBD1, 6 bases. The length of the CDR3 is 12 residues. The germline gives CDR1 SGHTA, CDR2 FQGNSA. Trimming removed 5 bases from V and 8 bases from J, with 12 bases in between.

Only a few counts were recorded for this clone. The chain employs TRBV5-6 and TRBJ2-2; 10 bases match TRBD1. Trimming cost V 4 bases and J 5 bases; bases outside gene matches: 8. Germline V lookup: CDR1 SGHDT, CDR2 YYEEEE. CDR3 length: 16 residues. The CDR3 DNA reads TGTGCCAGCAGCACGTGGGACAGGGGACATACCGGGGAGCTGTTTTTT. It codes for CASSTWDRGHTGELFF.

This sequence joins TRBV18 and TRBJ2-2; 10 bases line up with TRBD2. Germline CDR1 is KGHSH and CDR2 is LQKENI. The CDR3 has 16 amino acids. V shed 2 bases, J shed 7 bases, and the junction held 7 bases outside the gene matches. The CDR3 nucleotides read TGTGCCAGCTCACCATTGGCTAGCGGGAGTATCGGGGAGCTGTTTTTT. Translation gives CASSPLASGSIGELFF.

This chain connects TRBV27 to TRBJ2-5; a weak D match, TRBD2 (5 bases). The germline V gene encodes CDR1 MNHEY and CDR2 SMNVEV (reference sequence). Trimming cost V 5 bases and J 5 bases, with 12 bases left between them. This CDR3 is built from 13 residues. CDR3: CASSNYPGETQYF. The CDR3 bases are TGTGCCAGCAGTAATTATCCGGGGGAGACCCAGTACTTC.

CDR3 DNA: TGTGCCAGTAGTACAGAGGGGGCCACTGAAGCTTTCTTT. Translating gives CASSTEGATEAFF. The chain joins TRBV19 to TRBJ1-1, with TRBD1 matching over 7 bases. CDR3 length: 13 residues. V shed 4 bases, J shed 4 bases, and the junction held 3 bases outside the gene matches. Germline lookup yields CDR1 LNHDA and CDR2 SQIVND (reference sequence).

This clone has only one observation. The CDR3 region is CACSGAAREPQHF. The CDR3 nucleotides read TGTGCCTGTTCGGGAGCGGCGAGGGAGCCCCAGCATTTT. J is TRBJ1-5 and V is TRBV30; D remains ambiguous. Trimming cost V 6 bases and J 8 bases, with 17 bases left between them. This CDR3 contains 13 residues. CDR1 GTSNPN and CDR2 SVGIG come from the germline V gene (reference sequence). Looking up the rest from reference TRBV30 and TRBJ1-5 gives the full variable domain: SQTIHQWPATLVQPVGSPLSLECTVEGTSNPNLYWYRQAAGRGLQLLFYSVGIGQISSEVPQNLSASRPQDRQFILSSKKLLLSDSGFYLCACSGAAREPQHFGDGTRLSIL.

CDR3 in amino acids: CASSEEVSGMGEQYF. As DNA, the CDR3 is TGTGCCAGCAGTGAAGAGGTTAGCGGGATGGGAGAGCAGTACTTC. The V call is TRBV2, the J call TRBJ2-7; 8 bases line up with TRBD2. V lost 1 base, J lost 7 bases, and 9 bases stayed unmatched. CDR3 length: 15 residues. Germline values: CDR1 SNHLY, CDR2 FYNNEI.

The J gene is TRBJ1-1, the V gene TRBV7-9; TRBD1 matches 9 bases. The junction had 11 bases not matched to a gene; V was cut back by 5 bases and J by 4 bases. CDR3 length: 16 amino acids. Germline CDR1 and CDR2: SEHNR and FQNEAQ (reference sequence). This CDR3 reads CASSRDREPLLTEAFF. DNA of the CDR3: TGTGCCAGCAGCCGGGACAGGGAACCCCTTCTCACTGAAGCTTTCTTT.

The V gene is TRBV6-1, the J gene TRBJ2-1; TRBD2 might be the D (5 bases). The V gene's germline CDR1 is MNHNS and CDR2 SASEGT. V was pared by 11 bases and J by 7 bases, with 18 bases between. CDR3 size: 13 residues. The CDR3 coding sequence is TGTGCCGGCATGGTGTTACGGGGAAATGAGCAGTTCTTC. As protein: CAGMVLRGNEQFF.